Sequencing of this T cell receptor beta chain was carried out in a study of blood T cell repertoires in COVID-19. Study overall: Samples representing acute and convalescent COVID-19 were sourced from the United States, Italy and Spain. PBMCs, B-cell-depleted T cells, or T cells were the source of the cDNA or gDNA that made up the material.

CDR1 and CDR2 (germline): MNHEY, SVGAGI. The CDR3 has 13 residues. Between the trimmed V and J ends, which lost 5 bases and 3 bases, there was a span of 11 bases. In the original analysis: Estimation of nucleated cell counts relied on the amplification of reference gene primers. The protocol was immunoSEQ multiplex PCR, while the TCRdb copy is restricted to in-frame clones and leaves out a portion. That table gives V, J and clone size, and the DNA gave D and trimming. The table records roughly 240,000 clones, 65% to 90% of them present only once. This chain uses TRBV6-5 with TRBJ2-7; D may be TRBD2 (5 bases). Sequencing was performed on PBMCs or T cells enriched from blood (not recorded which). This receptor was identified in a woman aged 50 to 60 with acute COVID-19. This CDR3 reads CASSLGKNYEQYF. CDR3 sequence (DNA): TGTGCCAGCAGTCTCGGGAAAAACTACGAGCAGTACTTC.